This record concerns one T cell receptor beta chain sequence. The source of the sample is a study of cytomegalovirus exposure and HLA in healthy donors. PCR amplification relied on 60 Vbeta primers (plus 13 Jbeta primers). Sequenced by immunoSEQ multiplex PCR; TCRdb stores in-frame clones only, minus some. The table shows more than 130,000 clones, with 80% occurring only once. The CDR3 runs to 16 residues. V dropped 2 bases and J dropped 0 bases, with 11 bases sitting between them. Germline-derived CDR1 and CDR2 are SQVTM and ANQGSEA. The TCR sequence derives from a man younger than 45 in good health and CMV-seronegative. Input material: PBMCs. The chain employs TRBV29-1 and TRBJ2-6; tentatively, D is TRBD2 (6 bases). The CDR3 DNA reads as TGCAGCGTTGAATTCGGAGGGAGCTCTGGGGCCAACGTCCTGACTTTC. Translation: CSVEFGGSSGANVLTF. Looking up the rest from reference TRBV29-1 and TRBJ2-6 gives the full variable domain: SAVISQKPSRDICQRGTSLTIQCQVDSQVTMMFWYRQQPGQSLTLIATANQGSEATYESGFVIDKFPISRPNLTFSTLTVSNMSPEDSSIYLCSVEFGGSSGANVLTFGAGSRLTVL.